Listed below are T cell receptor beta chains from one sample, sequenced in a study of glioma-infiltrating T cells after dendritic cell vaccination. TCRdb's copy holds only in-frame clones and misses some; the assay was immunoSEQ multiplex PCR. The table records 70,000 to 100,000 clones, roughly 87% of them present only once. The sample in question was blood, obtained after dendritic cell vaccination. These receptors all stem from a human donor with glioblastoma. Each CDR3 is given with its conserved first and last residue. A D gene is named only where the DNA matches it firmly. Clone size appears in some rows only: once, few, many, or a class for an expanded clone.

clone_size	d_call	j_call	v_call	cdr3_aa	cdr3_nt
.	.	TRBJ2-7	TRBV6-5	CASSSPGRGSYEQYF	TGTGCCAGCAGTTCTCCGGGCAGGGGATCCTACGAGCAGTACTTC
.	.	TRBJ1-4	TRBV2	CASSGSTIQGKLFF	TGTGCCAGCAGTGGATCTACCATTCAGGGAAAACTGTTTTTT
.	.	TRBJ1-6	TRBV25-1	CASSETFNSPLHF	TGTGCCAGCAGTGAAACTTTTAATTCACCCCTCCACTTT
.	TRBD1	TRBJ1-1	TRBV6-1	CATSTVWTGEAFF	TGTGCCACTAGCACCGTTTGGACAGGGGAAGCTTTCTTT
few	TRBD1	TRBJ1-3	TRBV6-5	CASSRGTGNTIYF	TGTGCCAGCAGCAGGGGGACCGGAAACACCATATATTTT
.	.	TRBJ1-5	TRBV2	CASSSRVRAGNQPQHF	TGTGCCAGCAGCTCTAGGGTTCGGGCGGGGAATCAGCCCCAGCATTTT
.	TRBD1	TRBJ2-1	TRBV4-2	CASSQEGGSYNEQFF	TGTGCCAGCAGCCAAGAAGGGGGCAGCTACAATGAGCAGTTCTTC
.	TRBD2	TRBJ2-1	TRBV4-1	CASSRGGRVGNEQFF	TGCGCCAGCAGCCGCGGGGGGCGGGTTGGCAATGAGCAGTTCTTC
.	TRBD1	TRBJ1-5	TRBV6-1	CASSVQGTNQPQHF	TGTGCCAGCAGTGTACAGGGGACGAACCAGCCCCAGCATTTT
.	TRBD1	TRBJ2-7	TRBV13	CASSPGQGAWEQYF	TGTGCCAGCAGCCCGGGACAGGGGGCCTGGGAGCAGTACTTC
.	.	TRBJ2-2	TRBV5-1	CASSFGANTGELFF	TGCGCCAGCAGCTTCGGGGCGAACACCGGGGAGCTGTTTTTT
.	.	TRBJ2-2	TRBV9	CASSVVGTGSTGELFF	TGTGCCAGCAGCGTAGTTGGCACGGGGAGCACCGGGGAGCTGTTTTTT
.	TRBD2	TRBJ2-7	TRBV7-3	CASSRTSGESYEQYF	TGTGCCAGCAGCCGGACTAGCGGGGAATCCTACGAGCAGTACTTC
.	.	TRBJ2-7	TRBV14	CASSRRDTPYEQYF	TGTGCCAGCAGCCGCCGGGACACTCCCTACGAGCAGTACTTC
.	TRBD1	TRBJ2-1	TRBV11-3	CASSFSGTGASNEQFF	TGTGCCAGCAGCTTCTCCGGGACAGGGGCGAGTAATGAGCAGTTCTTC
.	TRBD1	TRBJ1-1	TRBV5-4	CASSWTGDFMNTEAFF	TGTGCCAGCAGCTGGACAGGGGACTTCATGAACACTGAAGCTTTCTTT
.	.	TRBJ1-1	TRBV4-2	CASSQDRQGSAEAFF	TGTGCCAGCAGCCAAGATAGGCAGGGGAGCGCTGAAGCTTTCTTT
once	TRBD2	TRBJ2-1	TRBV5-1	CASSPGTSPAFYNEQFF	TGCGCCAGCAGCCCTGGGACTAGTCCGGCCTTCTACAATGAGCAGTTCTTC
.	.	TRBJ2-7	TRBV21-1	CASSSPGTAPYYEQYF	TGTGCCAGCAGCTCCCCAGGGACTGCCCCTTACTACGAGCAGTACTTC
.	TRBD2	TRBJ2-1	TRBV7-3	CASSISGGVYNEQFF	TGTGCCAGCAGCATTAGCGGGGGGGTCTACAATGAGCAGTTCTTC
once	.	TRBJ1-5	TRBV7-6	CASSLASSRVGSWQPQHF	TGTGCCAGCAGCTTAGCAAGCTCGAGGGTGGGCTCGTGGCAGCCCCAGCATTTT
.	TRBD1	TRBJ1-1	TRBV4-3	CASSQDSGGWASLNTEAFF	TGCGCCAGCAGCCAAGATTCAGGGGGCTGGGCATCATTGAACACTGAAGCTTTCTTT
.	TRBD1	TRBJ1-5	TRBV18	CASSPLAGGDQPQHF	TGTGCCAGCTCACCACTGGCAGGGGGCGATCAGCCCCAGCATTTT
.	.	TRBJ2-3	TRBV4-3	CASSPRGFTNTQYF	TGCGCCAGCAGCCCGCGCGGGTTCACAAATACGCAGTATTTT
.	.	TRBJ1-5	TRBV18	CASSPGGNQPQHF	TGTGCCAGCTCACCAGGAGGGAATCAGCCCCAGCATTTT
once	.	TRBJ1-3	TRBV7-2	CASSLAWGPGNTIYF	TGTGCCAGCAGCTTAGCGTGGGGGCCGGGAAACACCATATATTTT
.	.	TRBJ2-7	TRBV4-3	CASSQGNGRTYEQYF	TGCGCCAGCAGCCAAGGAAACGGTAGAACCTACGAGCAGTACTTC
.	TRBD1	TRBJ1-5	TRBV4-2	CASSQFTGGGFYQPQHF	TGTGCCAGCAGCCAATTTACGGGAGGGGGCTTTTATCAGCCCCAGCATTTT
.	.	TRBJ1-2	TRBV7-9	CASSLSPANYGYTF	TGTGCCAGCAGCTTATCGCCAGCTAACTATGGCTACACCTTC
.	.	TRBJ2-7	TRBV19	CASSGGQLSYEQYF	TGTGCCAGTAGCGGAGGACAGCTATCCTACGAGCAGTACTTC
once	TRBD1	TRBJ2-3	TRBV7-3	CASSLLRTGRTDTQYF	TGTGCCAGCAGCCTGCTTCGGACAGGGCGGACAGATACGCAGTATTTT
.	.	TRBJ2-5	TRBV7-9	CASSLALTGGGETQYF	TGTGCCAGCAGCTTGGCTCTGACAGGTGGGGGAGAGACCCAGTACTTC
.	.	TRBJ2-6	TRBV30	CAWGVPGGANVLTF	TGTGCCTGGGGAGTCCCAGGGGGGGCCAACGTCCTGACTTTC
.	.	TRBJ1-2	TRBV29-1	CSVNQGGYGYTF	TGCAGCGTTAACCAGGGAGGCTATGGCTACACCTTC
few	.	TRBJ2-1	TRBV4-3	CASSQEGATPYNEQFF	TGCGCCAGCAGCCAAGAGGGGGCCACTCCCTACAATGAGCAGTTCTTC
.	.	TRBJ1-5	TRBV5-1	CASSLREDQPQHF	TGCGCCAGCAGCCTAAGGGAGGATCAGCCCCAGCATTTT
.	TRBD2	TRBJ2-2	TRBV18	CASSLAAAEAGELFF	TGTGCCAGCTCGCTAGCGGCGGCCGAGGCCGGGGAGCTGTTTTTT
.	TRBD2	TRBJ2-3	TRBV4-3	CASSPSIKAGGTDTQYF	TGCGCCAGCAGCCCGAGTATTAAAGCGGGGGGGACAGATACGCAGTATTTT
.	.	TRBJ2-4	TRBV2	CASSDVGVSKNIQYF	TGTGCCAGCAGTGATGTCGGGGTTTCCAAAAACATTCAGTACTTC
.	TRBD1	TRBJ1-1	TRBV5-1	CASRPSPSTGYNTEAFF	TGCGCCAGCAGACCCTCTCCTTCGACAGGGTATAACACTGAAGCTTTCTTT
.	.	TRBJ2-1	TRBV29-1	CSGDFLDEQFF	TGCAGCGGGGACTTTTTGGATGAGCAGTTCTTC
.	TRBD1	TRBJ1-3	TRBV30	CAWSVGQAEENTIYF	TGTGCCTGGAGTGTTGGACAGGCTGAAGAAAACACCATATATTTT
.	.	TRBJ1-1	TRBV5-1	CASSLEAGMNTEAFF	TGCGCCAGCAGCTTGGAGGCAGGGATGAACACTGAAGCTTTCTTT
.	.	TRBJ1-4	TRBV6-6	CASRLSEKLFF	TGTGCCAGCAGACTCTCAGAAAAACTGTTTTTT
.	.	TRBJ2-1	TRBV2	CASSEGANEQFF	TGTGCCAGCAGTGAGGGGGCAAATGAGCAGTTCTTC
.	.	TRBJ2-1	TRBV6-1	CASRGGYNEQFF	TGTGCCAGTCGGGGAGGATACAATGAGCAGTTCTTC
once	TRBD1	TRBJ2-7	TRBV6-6	CASSPTGGEQYF	TGTGCCAGCAGTCCTACAGGGGGCGAGCAGTACTTC
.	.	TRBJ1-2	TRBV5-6	CASSLWVGVGGYTF	TGTGCCAGCAGCTTGTGGGTCGGGGTTGGAGGCTACACCTTC